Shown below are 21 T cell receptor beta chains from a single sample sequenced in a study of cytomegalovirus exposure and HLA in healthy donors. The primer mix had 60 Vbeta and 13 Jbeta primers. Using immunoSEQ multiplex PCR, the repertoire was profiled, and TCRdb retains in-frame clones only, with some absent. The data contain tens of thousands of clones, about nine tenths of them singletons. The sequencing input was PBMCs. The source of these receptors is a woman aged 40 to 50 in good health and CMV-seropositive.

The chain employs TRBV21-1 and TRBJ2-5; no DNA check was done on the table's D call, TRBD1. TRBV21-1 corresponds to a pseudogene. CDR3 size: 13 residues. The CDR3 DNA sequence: TGTGCCAGCAGCACGGACAGAGAAGAGACCCAGTACTTC. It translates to CASSTDREETQYF.

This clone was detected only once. DNA for the CDR3: TGTGCCAGCAATCTAACCCCCTTCGCCCAGGGGGCCGGAGATACGCAGTATTTT. Amino acid sequence: CASNLTPFAQGAGDTQYF. This chain joins TRBV7-2 and TRBJ2-3, with 8 bases lining up with TRBD1. The V gene end was trimmed by 7 bases and the J gene end by 5 bases; junction bases not matched to a gene: 20. Germline V gene data show CDR1 as SGHTA and CDR2 as FQGNSA. CDR3 size: 18 residues.

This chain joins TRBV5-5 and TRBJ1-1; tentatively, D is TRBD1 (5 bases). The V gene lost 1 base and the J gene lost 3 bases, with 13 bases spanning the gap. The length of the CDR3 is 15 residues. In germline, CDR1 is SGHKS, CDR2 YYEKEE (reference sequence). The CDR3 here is CASSLNNRQYTEAFF. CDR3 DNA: TGTGCCAGCAGCTTGAATAACAGACAGTACACTGAAGCTTTCTTT.

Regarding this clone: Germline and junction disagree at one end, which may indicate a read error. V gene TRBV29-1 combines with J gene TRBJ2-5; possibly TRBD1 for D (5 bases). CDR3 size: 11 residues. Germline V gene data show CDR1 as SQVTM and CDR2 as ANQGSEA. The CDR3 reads CSVPTGEAQYF. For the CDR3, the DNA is TGCAGCGTTCCAACAGGAGAGGCCCAGTACTTC. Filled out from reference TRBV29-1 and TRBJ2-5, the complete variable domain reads SAVISQKPSRDICQRGTSLTIQCQVDSQVTMMFWYRQQPGQSLTLIATANQGSEATYESGFVIDKFPISRPNLTFSTLTVSNMSPEDSSIYLCSVPTGEAQYFGPGTRLLVL.

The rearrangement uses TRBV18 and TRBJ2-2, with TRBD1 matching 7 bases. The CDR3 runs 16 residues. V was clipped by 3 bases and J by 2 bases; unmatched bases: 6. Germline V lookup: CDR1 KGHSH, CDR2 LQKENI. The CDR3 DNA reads TGTGCCAGCTCACCCCCTGGGACAGTCAACACCGGGGAGCTGTTTTTT. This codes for CASSPPGTVNTGELFF.

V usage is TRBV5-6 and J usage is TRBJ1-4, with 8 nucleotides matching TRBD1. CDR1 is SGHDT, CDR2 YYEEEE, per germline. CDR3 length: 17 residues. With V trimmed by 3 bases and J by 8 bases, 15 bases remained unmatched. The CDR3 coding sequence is TGTGCCAGCAGCTCACAACCTAAGACAGGGGACCGCGAAAAACTGTTTTTT. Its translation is CASSSQPKTGDREKLFF. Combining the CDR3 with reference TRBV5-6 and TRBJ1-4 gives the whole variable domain DAGVTQSPTHLIKTRGQQVTLRCSPKSGHDTVSWYQQALGQGPQFIFQYYEEEERQRGNFPDRFSGHQFPNYSSELNVNALLLGDSALYLCASSSQPKTGDREKLFFGSGTQLSVL.

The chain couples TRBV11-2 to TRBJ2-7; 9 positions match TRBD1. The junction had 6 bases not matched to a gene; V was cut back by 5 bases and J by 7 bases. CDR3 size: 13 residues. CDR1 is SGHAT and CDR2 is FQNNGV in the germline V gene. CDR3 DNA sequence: TGTGCCAGCAGCACCGACAGGGGGAGGGAGCAGTACTTC. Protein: CASSTDRGREQYF.

The CDR3 DNA reads TGTGCCAGCAGCTCCAGGGGGCTAGCGGGAGCAAATGAGCAGTTCTTC. Translated: CASSSRGLAGANEQFF. The chain has TRBV7-9 and TRBJ2-1; 10 positions match TRBD2. Germline V gives CDR1 SEHNR, CDR2 FQNEAQ (reference sequence). CDR3 length: 16 amino acids. The V gene end was trimmed by 4 bases and the J gene end by 7 bases; junction bases not matched to a gene: 10.

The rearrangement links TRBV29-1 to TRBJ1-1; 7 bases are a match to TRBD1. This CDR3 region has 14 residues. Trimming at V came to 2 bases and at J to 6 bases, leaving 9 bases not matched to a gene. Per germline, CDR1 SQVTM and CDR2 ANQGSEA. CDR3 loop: CSVEKVGGVPEAFF. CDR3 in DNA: TGCAGCGTTGAAAAGGTAGGGGGCGTGCCTGAAGCTTTCTTT.

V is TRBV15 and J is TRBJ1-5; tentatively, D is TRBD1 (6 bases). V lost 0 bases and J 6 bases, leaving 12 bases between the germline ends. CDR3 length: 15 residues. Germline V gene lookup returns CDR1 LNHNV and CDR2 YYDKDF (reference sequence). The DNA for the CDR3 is TGTGCCACCAGCAGAGATTTGGGGGCGGGTCAGCCCCAGCATTTT. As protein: CATSRDLGAGQPQHF.

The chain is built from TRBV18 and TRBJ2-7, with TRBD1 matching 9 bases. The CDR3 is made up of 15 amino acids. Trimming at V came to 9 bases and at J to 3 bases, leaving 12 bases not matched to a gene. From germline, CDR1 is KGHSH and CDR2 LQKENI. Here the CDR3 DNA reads TGTGCCAGTCACGGTGGTACAGGGGGCAGCTACGAGCAGTACTTC. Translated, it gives CASHGGTGGSYEQYF.

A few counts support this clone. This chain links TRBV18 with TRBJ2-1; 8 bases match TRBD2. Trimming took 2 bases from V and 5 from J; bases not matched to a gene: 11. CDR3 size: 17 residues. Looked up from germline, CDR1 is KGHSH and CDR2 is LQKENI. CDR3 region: CASSPKTRGGGDNEQFF. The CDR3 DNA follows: TGTGCCAGCTCACCAAAAACTCGGGGGGGCGGGGACAATGAGCAGTTCTTC.

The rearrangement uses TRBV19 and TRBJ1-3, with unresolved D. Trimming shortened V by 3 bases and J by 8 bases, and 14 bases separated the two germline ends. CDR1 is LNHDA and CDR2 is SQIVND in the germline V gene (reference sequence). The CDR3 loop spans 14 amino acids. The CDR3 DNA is TGTGCCAGTAGTATCGGTCAAGTCGTGGACACCATATATTTT. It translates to CASSIGQVVDTIYF.

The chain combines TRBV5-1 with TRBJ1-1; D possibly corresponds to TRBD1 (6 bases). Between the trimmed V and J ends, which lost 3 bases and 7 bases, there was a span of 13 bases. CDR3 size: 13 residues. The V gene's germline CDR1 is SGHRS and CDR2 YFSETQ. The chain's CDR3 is CASSSTDSYEAFF. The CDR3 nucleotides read TGCGCCAGCAGCTCAACGGACAGCTATGAAGCTTTCTTT.

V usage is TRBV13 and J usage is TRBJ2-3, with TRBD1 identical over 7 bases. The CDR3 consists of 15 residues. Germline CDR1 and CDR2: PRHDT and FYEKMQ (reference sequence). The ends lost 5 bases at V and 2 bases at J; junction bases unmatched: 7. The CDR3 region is CASSADRVTTDTQYF. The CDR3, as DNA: TGTGCCAGCAGCGCCGACAGGGTTACCACAGATACGCAGTATTTT.

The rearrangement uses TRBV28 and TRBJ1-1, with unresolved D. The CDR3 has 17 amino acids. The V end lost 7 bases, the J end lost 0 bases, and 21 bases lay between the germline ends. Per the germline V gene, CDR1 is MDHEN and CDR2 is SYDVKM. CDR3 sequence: CASTPGVGSPMNTEAFF. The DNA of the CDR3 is TGTGCCAGCACCCCCGGGGTAGGCTCTCCAATGAACACTGAAGCTTTCTTT.

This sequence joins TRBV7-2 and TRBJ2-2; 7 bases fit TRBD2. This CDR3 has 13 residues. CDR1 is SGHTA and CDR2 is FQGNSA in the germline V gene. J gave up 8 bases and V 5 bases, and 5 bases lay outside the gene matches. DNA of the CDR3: TGTGCCAGCAGCCCGGGAGGCCCTGGGGAGCTGTTTTTT. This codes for CASSPGGPGELFF.

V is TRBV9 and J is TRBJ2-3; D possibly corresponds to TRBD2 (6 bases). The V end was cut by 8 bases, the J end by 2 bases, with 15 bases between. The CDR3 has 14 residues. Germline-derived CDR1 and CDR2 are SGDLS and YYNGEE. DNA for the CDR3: TGTGCCAGTCGGGGTAGCGGACCCACAGATACGCAGTATTTT. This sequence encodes CASRGSGPTDTQYF.

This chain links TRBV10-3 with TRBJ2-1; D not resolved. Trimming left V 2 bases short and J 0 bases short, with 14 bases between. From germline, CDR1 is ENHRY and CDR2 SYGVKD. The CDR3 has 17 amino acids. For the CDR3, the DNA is TGTGCCATCAGTGAGCATATCGATTCGAGCTCCTACAATGAGCAGTTCTTC. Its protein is CAISEHIDSSSYNEQFF.

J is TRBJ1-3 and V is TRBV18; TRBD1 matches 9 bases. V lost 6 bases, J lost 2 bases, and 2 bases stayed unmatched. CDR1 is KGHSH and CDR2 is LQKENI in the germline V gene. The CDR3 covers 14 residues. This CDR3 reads CASSRDRAGNTIYF. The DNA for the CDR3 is TGTGCCAGCTCGCGGGACAGGGCTGGAAACACCATATATTTT.

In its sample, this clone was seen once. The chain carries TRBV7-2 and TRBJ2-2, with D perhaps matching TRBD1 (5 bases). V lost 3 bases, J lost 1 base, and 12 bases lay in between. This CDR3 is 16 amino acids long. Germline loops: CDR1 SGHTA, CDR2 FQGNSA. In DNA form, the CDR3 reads TGTGCCAGCAGCTTTCATGGGGCAGTGAACACCGGGGAGCTGTTTTTT. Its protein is CASSFHGAVNTGELFF.